The 25 T cell receptor beta chains presented below share a single source sample, sequenced in a study of T-cell reconstitution after alpha-beta-depleted transplantation in children. It was with unique molecular identifiers that the TCRbeta library was prepared. TCRdb reanalysed the PCR reads using MiXCR and keeps one entry per CDR3 protein. Seen here are 700,000 to 850,000 distinct CDR3 sequences, about 15% observed once, and the top ten hold roughly 5%. The sequencing here drew on PBMCs, mostly from graft donor cells, taken 360 days after TCRalphabeta/CD19-depleted stem cell transplant. The receptors come from a male patient younger than 18 who had a stem cell transplant for acute lymphoblastic leukemia, so the T cells may come from the graft donor.

At least ten counts were recorded for this clonotype. The chain employs TRBV5-5 and TRBJ1-5; 7 bases line up with TRBD1. Germline loops: CDR1 SGHKS, CDR2 YYEKEE (reference sequence). This CDR3 is 15 amino acids long. J was trimmed by 1 base and V by 2 bases; bases with no gene match: 3. CDR3 residues: CASSFRGASNQPQHF. CDR3 DNA sequence: TGTGCCAGCAGCTTCAGGGGGGCCAGCAATCAGCCCCAGCATTTT.

This clonotype was found a few times. V gene TRBV15 combines with J gene TRBJ2-7, with TRBD2 as a possible D gene (6 bases). Germline-derived CDR1 and CDR2 are LNHNV and YYDKDF (reference sequence). CDR3 length equals 15 residues. Trimming stripped 3 bases from V and 3 bases from J, with 15 bases between. The CDR3 region has the DNA TGTGCCACCAGCAGGGCGGGACCCGGATTCTACGAGCAGTACTTC. This encodes CATSRAGPGFYEQYF. The whole variable domain, filled in from reference TRBV15 and TRBJ2-7, reads DAMVIQNPRYQVTQFGKPVTLSCSQTLNHNVMYWYQQKSSQAPKLLFHYYDKDFNNEADTPDNFQSRRPNTSFCFLDIRSPGLGDTAMYLCATSRAGPGFYEQYFGPGTRLTVT.

The chain carries TRBV3-1 and TRBJ2-3; D is undetermined. The CDR3 runs to 15 residues. V was pared by 0 bases and J by 2 bases, with 9 bases between. Germline V gives CDR1 LGHDT, CDR2 YNNKEL (reference sequence). The chain's CDR3 is CASSQEGYYTDTQYF. For the CDR3, the DNA is TGTGCCAGCAGCCAAGAGGGGTACTACACAGATACGCAGTATTTT.

This clonotype occurred many times. The V call is TRBV29-1, the J call TRBJ2-7; no firm D call. Trimming removed 0 bases at V and 2 bases at J, with 5 bases between. The CDR3 has 12 amino acids. Per the germline V gene, CDR1 is SQVTM and CDR2 is ANQGSEA. The CDR3 coding sequence is TGCAGCGTTGAAGACAGAACCTACGAGCAGTACTTC. The encoded protein is CSVEDRTYEQYF.

This clonotype has a handful of counts. The chain employs TRBV2 and TRBJ1-6, with D possibly being TRBD1 (6 bases). V lost 6 bases, J lost 7 bases, and 13 bases lay in between. The CDR3 length is 14 residues. The germline V gene encodes CDR1 SNHLY and CDR2 FYNNEI. Written as DNA, the CDR3 is TGTGCCAGCAGCAGGGGCCCAGGGAATTCACCCCTCCACTTT. The encoded protein is CASSRGPGNSPLHF.

This clonotype was recorded a few times. The J gene is TRBJ2-3, the V gene TRBV12-3 or TRBV12-4; D gene unclear. Between the trimmed V and J ends, which lost 6 bases and 0 bases, there was a span of 13 bases. This CDR3 contains 15 residues. The CDR3: CASSYDRGSTDTQYF. The CDR3 DNA follows: TGTGCCAGCAGCTATGACCGCGGAAGCACAGATACGCAGTATTTT.

This clonotype has a count of ten or more. The rearrangement links TRBV5-1 to TRBJ2-3, with TRBD1 identical over 7 bases. V lost 4 bases and J lost 5; bases outside the gene matches: 10. CDR1 and CDR2 from the germline V gene are SGHRS and YFSETQ. The CDR3 runs to 15 residues. The CDR3 nucleotides read TGCGCCAGCAGCGAATTGACAGGGTTGGGAGATACGCAGTATTTT. This gives the protein CASSELTGLGDTQYF.

This sequence joins TRBV5-1 and TRBJ2-5; 8 positions agree with TRBD1. CDR3 length: 14 amino acids. Per germline, CDR1 SGHRS and CDR2 YFSETQ. V shed 5 bases and J 4 bases; nucleotides not matched to a gene: 7. In nucleotides, the CDR3 is TGCGCCAGCAGTCATGGACAGGGAGGAGAGACCCAGTACTTC. Protein sequence: CASSHGQGGETQYF.

This clonotype was picked up a small number of times. The rearrangement links TRBV3-1 to TRBJ2-3; TRBD1 might be the D (5 bases). Germline CDR1 reads LGHDT; CDR2 reads YNNKEL (reference sequence). This CDR3 has 14 residues. Trimming left V 1 base short and J 3 bases short, with 8 bases between. The CDR3 sequence is CASSQVGATDTQYF. CDR3 in DNA: TGTGCCAGCAGCCAAGTAGGGGCAACAGATACGCAGTATTTT.

This clonotype was seen at least ten times. The chain joins TRBV12-3 or TRBV12-4 to TRBJ1-2; 9 nucleotides match TRBD1. The CDR3 is made up of 14 amino acids. The V gene end was trimmed by 5 bases and the J gene end by 4 bases; junction bases not matched to a gene: 5. CDR3 in amino acids: CASSPGTGSYGYTF. CDR3 coding DNA: TGTGCCAGCAGTCCCGGGACAGGGTCCTATGGCTACACCTTC.

V is TRBV12-3 or TRBV12-4 and J is TRBJ1-4; TRBD1 might be the D (6 bases). This CDR3 has 16 amino acids. The V and J ends lost 1 base and 5 bases respectively, with 14 bases between them. The CDR3 loop reads CASSLGTALKNEKLFF. The CDR3 coding sequence is TGTGCCAGCAGTTTAGGGACAGCACTAAAAAATGAAAAACTGTTTTTT.

The rearrangement uses TRBV20-1 and TRBJ2-7; D call uncertain. Per germline, CDR1 DFQATT and CDR2 SNEGSKA (reference sequence). Trimming removed 1 base from V and 0 bases from J, with 10 bases in between. The CDR3 is 14 residues long. CDR3 protein: CSARAPYSSYEQYF. The CDR3, as DNA: TGCAGTGCTAGAGCACCGTATAGCTCCTACGAGCAGTACTTC.

Here the CDR3 DNA reads TGCGCCAGCAGCTTCCTACTAGGACTAGCGGGGCCCAATGAGCAGTTCTTC. It yields the protein CASSFLLGLAGPNEQFF. The chain is built from TRBV5-1 and TRBJ2-1; 12 nucleotides agree with TRBD2. Germline V lookup: CDR1 SGHRS, CDR2 YFSETQ. The CDR3 contains 17 residues. V was clipped by 2 bases and J by 6 bases; unmatched bases: 9.

The rearrangement uses TRBV4-1 and TRBJ1-6; D call uncertain. This CDR3 is built from 17 residues. V gave up 0 bases and J gave up 2 bases, with 11 bases separating them. Per germline, CDR1 MGHRA and CDR2 YSYEKL. CDR3 in DNA: TGCGCCAGCAGCCAAGATCGCCGGGAGCCCTATAATTCACCCCTCCACTTT. Translating it yields CASSQDRREPYNSPLHF.

The V and J genes are TRBV20-1 and TRBJ2-7, with D maybe TRBD1 (5 bases). This CDR3 spans 14 amino acids. Germline-derived CDR1 and CDR2 are DFQATT and SNEGSKA (reference sequence). V gave up 5 bases and J gave up 6 bases, with 20 bases separating them. The DNA for the CDR3 is TGCAGTGCTCCTCAGGGAAGTGGTAGTTCCGAGCAGTACTTC. The encoded protein is CSAPQGSGSSEQYF.

The chain uses TRBV2 and TRBJ2-5; TRBD2 is a possible D gene (6 bases). Germline V gives CDR1 SNHLY, CDR2 FYNNEI. Trimming removed 5 bases at V and 1 base at J, with 17 bases between. The CDR3 covers 16 residues. The DNA of the CDR3 is TGTGCCAGCAGTACGAACCCTCCGGGACTCCAAGAGACCCAGTACTTC. This codes for CASSTNPPGLQETQYF.

The J gene is TRBJ2-3, the V gene TRBV5-1; 12 bases match TRBD2. From germline, CDR1 is SGHRS and CDR2 YFSETQ. The CDR3 has 17 amino acids. V was pared by 1 base and J by 2 bases, with 5 bases of the junction left unmatched. The DNA of the CDR3 is TGCGCCAGCAGCTTGCTAGCGGGAGGGCTAGACACAGATACGCAGTATTTT. It translates to CASSLLAGGLDTDTQYF.

The J gene is TRBJ1-1, the V gene TRBV7-9, with 8 nucleotides matching TRBD1. Germline-derived CDR1 and CDR2 are SEHNR and FQNEAQ (reference sequence). This CDR3 region has 14 residues. Trimming at V came to 1 base and at J to 4 bases, leaving 2 bases not matched to a gene. CDR3 protein: CASSLGGQATEAFF. CDR3 DNA: TGTGCCAGCAGCTTAGGGGGACAGGCCACTGAAGCTTTCTTT.

This clonotype was observed a few times. The V and J genes are TRBV20-1 and TRBJ2-7, with 7 positions matching TRBD1. The length of the CDR3 is 12 residues. Trimming cost V 4 bases and J 5 bases; bases outside gene matches: 5. Looked up from germline, CDR1 is DFQATT and CDR2 is SNEGSKA (reference sequence). The CDR3 region is CSAIRGPDEQYF. For the CDR3, the DNA is TGCAGTGCTATAAGGGGGCCGGACGAGCAGTACTTC.

In its sample, this clonotype was seen a few times. The chain uses TRBV6-7 and TRBJ2-1; the match to TRBD2 covers 8 bases. TRBV6-7 is an ORF, with its function uncertain. The length of the CDR3 is 19 residues. V lost 5 bases to trimming and J lost 1 base; unmatched junction nucleotides: 16. CDR3 sequence: CASSPFRSRRGGSYNEQFF. CDR3 in DNA: TGTGCCAGCAGTCCGTTCCGCTCTAGACGGGGGGGATCCTACAATGAGCAGTTCTTC.

This chain joins TRBV20-1 and TRBJ1-2; 7 bases are a match to TRBD1. CDR1 is DFQATT and CDR2 is SNEGSKA in the germline V gene (reference sequence). The CDR3 has 14 amino acids. Trimming removed 3 bases from V and 4 bases from J; junction bases left unmatched: 8. CDR3 in DNA: TGCAGTGCTAGTTTGGGGACAGCTGGCTATGGCTACACCTTC. Translation gives CSASLGTAGYGYTF.

This clonotype was observed a few times. The chain uses TRBV7-9 and TRBJ2-5; D is perhaps TRBD1 (5 bases). This CDR3 has 17 residues. Germline CDR1 is SEHNR and CDR2 is FQNEAQ (reference sequence). Trimming pared 2 bases from V and 2 bases from J, leaving 18 bases between. CDR3 sequence reads: CASSLRVIGRVQETQYF. CDR3 bases: TGTGCCAGCAGCTTAAGGGTTATCGGCAGGGTACAAGAGACCCAGTACTTC.

The table lists this clonotype with many counts. This chain links TRBV7-8 with TRBJ2-1, with D unresolved. Germline CDR1 SGHVS, CDR2 FQNEAQ. Trimming removed 6 bases from V and 7 bases from J, with 7 bases in between. The CDR3 consists of 11 residues. In DNA, the CDR3 is TGTGCCAGCAGTACGTTTAATGAGCAGTTCTTC. Its translation: CASSTFNEQFF.

This clonotype was detected a few times. The V call is TRBV20-1, the J call TRBJ2-7; TRBD2 matches at 8 bases. CDR1 is DFQATT and CDR2 is SNEGSKA in the germline V gene (reference sequence). This CDR3 has 13 residues. The CDR3, as DNA: TGCAGGCTCGGGGGGGGGAGGGACTACGAGCAGTACTTC. Translation: CRLGGGRDYEQYF.

Many counts were recorded for this clonotype. The chain has TRBV10-3 and TRBJ2-1; 9 nucleotides line up with TRBD2. CDR3 length equals 13 residues. V gave up 5 bases and J gave up 4 bases; unmatched junction bases: 0. Germline V gives CDR1 ENHRY, CDR2 SYGVKD. The CDR3 DNA follows: TGTGCCATCAGTCTAGCGGGGTACAATGAGCAGTTCTTC. Translated, it gives CAISLAGYNEQFF.